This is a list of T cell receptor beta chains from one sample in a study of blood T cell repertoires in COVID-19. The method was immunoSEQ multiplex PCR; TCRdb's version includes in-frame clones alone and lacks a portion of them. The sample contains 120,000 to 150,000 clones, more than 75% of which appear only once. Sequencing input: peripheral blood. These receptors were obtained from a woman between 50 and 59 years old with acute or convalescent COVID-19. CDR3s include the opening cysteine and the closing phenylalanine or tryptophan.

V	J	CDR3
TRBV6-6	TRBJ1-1	CASGRNTVNTEAFF
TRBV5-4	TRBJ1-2	CASSSATGGNYGYTF
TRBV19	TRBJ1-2	CASSSGQGFYGYTF
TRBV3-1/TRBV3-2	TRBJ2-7	CASSQAGTGLHEQYF
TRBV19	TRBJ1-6	CASGQVASPLHF
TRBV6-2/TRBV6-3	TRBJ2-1	CASSLGAREQFF
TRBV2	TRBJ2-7	CASSRASYEQYF
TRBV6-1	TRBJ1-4	CASSDEGGTNEKLFF
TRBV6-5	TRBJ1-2	CASSLGTEANYGYTF
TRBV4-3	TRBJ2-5	CASSQDRAGSGTQYF
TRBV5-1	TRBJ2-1	CASSLTGTGYNEQFF
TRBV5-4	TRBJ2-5	CASRTLAGEETQYF
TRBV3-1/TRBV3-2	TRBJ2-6	CASSQRRASTF
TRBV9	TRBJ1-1	CASSDPGRNTEAFF
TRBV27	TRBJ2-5	CASNYRGSGTQYF
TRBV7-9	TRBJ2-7	CASSLVRGTTRSYEQYF
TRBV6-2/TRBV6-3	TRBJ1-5	CASSFPSQPQHF
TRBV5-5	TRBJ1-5	CASSLEQAMSYPQHF
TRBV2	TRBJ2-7	CASSEGGEPTGEQYF
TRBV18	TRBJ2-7	CASSRNRETSYPSEQYF
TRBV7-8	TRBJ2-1	CASSSLTLDNEQFF
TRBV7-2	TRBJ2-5	CASSFIGVGGQETQYF
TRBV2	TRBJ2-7	CASSNPGQVSYEQYF
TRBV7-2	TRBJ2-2	CASSLWQGAYRTGELFF
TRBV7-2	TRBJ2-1	CASSTALRGGNEQFF
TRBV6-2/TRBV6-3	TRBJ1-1	CASSTGTGPEAFF
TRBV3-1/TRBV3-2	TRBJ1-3	CASSRSRCSGNTIYF
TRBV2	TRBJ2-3	CASLSSQGTGTQYF